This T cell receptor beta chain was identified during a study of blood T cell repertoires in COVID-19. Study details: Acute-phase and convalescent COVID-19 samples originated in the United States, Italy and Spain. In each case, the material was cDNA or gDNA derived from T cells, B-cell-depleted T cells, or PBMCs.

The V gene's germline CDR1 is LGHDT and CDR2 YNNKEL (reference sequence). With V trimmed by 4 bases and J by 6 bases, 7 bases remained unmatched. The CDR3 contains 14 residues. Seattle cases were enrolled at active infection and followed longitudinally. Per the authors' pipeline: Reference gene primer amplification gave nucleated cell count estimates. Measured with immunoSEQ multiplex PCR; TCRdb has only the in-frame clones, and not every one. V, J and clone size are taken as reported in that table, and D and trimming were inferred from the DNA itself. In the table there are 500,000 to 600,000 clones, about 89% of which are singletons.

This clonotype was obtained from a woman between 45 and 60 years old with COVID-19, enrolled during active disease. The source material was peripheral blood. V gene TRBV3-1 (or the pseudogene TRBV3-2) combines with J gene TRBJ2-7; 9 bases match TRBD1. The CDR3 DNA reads TGTGCCAGCAGCCCGGGACAGGGATCCCTCGAGCAGTACTTC. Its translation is CASSPGQGSLEQYF.